Listed below are T cell receptor beta chains from one sample, sequenced in a study of T cell responses to AZD1222 COVID-19 vaccine. Using immunoSEQ multiplex PCR, the repertoire was profiled, and TCRdb retains in-frame clones only, with some absent. The sample has 150,000 to 200,000 clones; 90% to 95% are singletons. Sample: peripheral blood, taken on day 0 of AZD1222 vaccination. These receptor sequences come from an adult in good health. CDR3s include the opening cysteine and the closing phenylalanine or tryptophan. The D gene is left open where the match is weak. The size entry is marked missing in some rows and otherwise reads once, few, many or a size class.

D gene: TRBD1
CDR3 length: 16
clone size: NA
V gene: TRBV5-1
J gene: TRBJ1-2
CDR3 protein: CASSLETGSASNGYTF
CDR3 DNA: TGCGCCAGCAGCTTGGAGACAGGGTCGGCCTCAAATGGCTACACCTTC

D gene: TRBD1
CDR3 length: 16
clone size: NA
V gene: TRBV4-1
J gene: TRBJ2-1
CDR3 protein: CASSQGSRTGGFEQFF
CDR3 DNA: TGCGCCAGCAGCCAAGGATCGCGGACAGGGGGCTTTGAGCAGTTCTTC

D gene: TRBD2
CDR3 length: 16
clone size: NA
V gene: TRBV3-1/TRBV3-2
J gene: TRBJ2-5
CDR3 protein: CASSPVAGEYQETQYF
CDR3 DNA: TGTGCCAGCAGCCCCGTAGCGGGGGAGTACCAAGAGACCCAGTACTTC

D gene: NA
CDR3 length: 16
clone size: NA
V gene: TRBV4-1
J gene: TRBJ1-1
CDR3 protein: CASSQVKRGGDTEAFF
CDR3 DNA: TGCGCCAGCAGCCAAGTTAAGAGGGGAGGGGACACTGAAGCTTTCTTT

D gene: TRBD1
CDR3 length: 19
clone size: NA
V gene: TRBV7-9
J gene: TRBJ2-7
CDR3 protein: CASSLQKRNGTARTYEQYF
CDR3 DNA: TGTGCCAGCAGCTTACAAAAACGAAACGGGACAGCAAGAACCTACGAGCAGTACTTC

D gene: NA
CDR3 length: 16
clone size: NA
V gene: TRBV10-2
J gene: TRBJ2-3
CDR3 protein: CASRFRGGASGDTQYF
CDR3 DNA: TGCGCCAGCAGATTCCGTGGGGGGGCCAGTGGAGATACGCAGTATTTT

D gene: TRBD1
CDR3 length: 20
clone size: NA
V gene: TRBV7-8
J gene: TRBJ1-2
CDR3 protein: CASSFPPPGTGKFRNYGYTF
CDR3 DNA: TGTGCCAGCAGCTTTCCCCCCCCCGGGACAGGGAAGTTTAGGAACTATGGCTACACCTTC

D gene: TRBD1
CDR3 length: 15
clone size: NA
V gene: TRBV19
J gene: TRBJ1-1
CDR3 protein: CASSSVQGVNTEAFF
CDR3 DNA: TGTGCCAGTAGTAGCGTCCAGGGGGTGAACACTGAAGCTTTCTTT

D gene: NA
CDR3 length: 12
clone size: NA
V gene: TRBV12-3/TRBV12-4
J gene: TRBJ2-7
CDR3 protein: CASSPQPYEQYF
CDR3 DNA: TGTGCCAGCAGTCCCCAACCCTACGAGCAGTACTTC

D gene: NA
CDR3 length: 16
clone size: NA
V gene: TRBV3-1/TRBV3-2
J gene: TRBJ1-5
CDR3 protein: CASSQGLSYSNQPQHF
CDR3 DNA: TGTGCCAGCAGCCAAGGTTTAAGTTATAGCAATCAGCCCCAGCATTTT

D gene: NA
CDR3 length: 15
clone size: NA
V gene: TRBV3-1/TRBV3-2
J gene: TRBJ2-1
CDR3 protein: CASSQAFGGAYEQFF
CDR3 DNA: TGTGCCAGCAGCCAAGCTTTTGGAGGGGCCTATGAGCAGTTCTTC

D gene: NA
CDR3 length: 15
clone size: NA
V gene: TRBV15
J gene: TRBJ1-5
CDR3 protein: CATSSTIRSNQPQHF
CDR3 DNA: TGTGCCACCAGCAGCACCATAAGGAGCAATCAGCCCCAGCATTTT

D gene: NA
CDR3 length: 15
clone size: NA
V gene: TRBV5-1
J gene: TRBJ1-1
CDR3 protein: CASSLSRGADTEAFF
CDR3 DNA: TGCGCCAGCAGCTTGAGTAGGGGCGCGGACACTGAAGCTTTCTTT

D gene: TRBD2
CDR3 length: 19
clone size: NA
V gene: TRBV11-2
J gene: TRBJ2-1
CDR3 protein: CASSSRPRSGGAPYNEQFF
CDR3 DNA: TGTGCCAGCAGCTCCCGCCCACGGAGCGGGGGGGCCCCCTACAATGAGCAGTTCTTC

D gene: NA
CDR3 length: 14
clone size: once
V gene: TRBV6-5
J gene: TRBJ2-7
CDR3 protein: CASSYSGQSLEQYF
CDR3 DNA: TGTGCCAGCAGTTACTCCGGACAGAGCCTCGAGCAGTACTTC

D gene: NA
CDR3 length: 14
clone size: NA
V gene: TRBV30
J gene: TRBJ1-3
CDR3 protein: CAWSVQGSLGTIYF
CDR3 DNA: TGTGCCTGGAGTGTACAGGGTTCTTTGGGCACCATATATTTT

D gene: NA
CDR3 length: 12
clone size: NA
V gene: TRBV12-3/TRBV12-4
J gene: TRBJ2-3
CDR3 protein: CASTITQDTQYF
CDR3 DNA: TGTGCCAGCACAATAACCCAAGATACGCAGTATTTT

D gene: TRBD1
CDR3 length: 17
clone size: NA
V gene: TRBV5-1
J gene: TRBJ1-2
CDR3 protein: CASSLAGSTGLKNGYTF
CDR3 DNA: TGCGCCAGCAGCTTGGCCGGCTCGACAGGGTTAAAGAATGGCTACACCTTC

D gene: NA
CDR3 length: 13
clone size: NA
V gene: TRBV9
J gene: TRBJ1-5
CDR3 protein: CASSGGGNQPQHF
CDR3 DNA: TGTGCCAGCAGCGGGGGGGGCAATCAGCCCCAGCATTTT

D gene: TRBD2
CDR3 length: 16
clone size: NA
V gene: TRBV9
J gene: TRBJ2-3
CDR3 protein: CASSVGTSGRTDTQYF
CDR3 DNA: TGTGCCAGCAGCGTGGGGACTAGCGGTCGCACAGATACGCAGTATTTT

D gene: TRBD1
CDR3 length: 16
clone size: NA
V gene: TRBV19
J gene: TRBJ1-6
CDR3 protein: CASSIVRDRENSPLHF
CDR3 DNA: TGTGCCAGTAGTATTGTCCGGGACAGAGAAAATTCACCCCTCCACTTT

D gene: NA
CDR3 length: 13
clone size: NA
V gene: TRBV25-1
J gene: TRBJ1-6
CDR3 protein: CARVVGYNSPLHF
CDR3 DNA: TGTGCCAGAGTCGTGGGCTATAATTCACCCCTCCACTTT

D gene: NA
CDR3 length: 19
clone size: NA
V gene: TRBV11-2
J gene: TRBJ2-2
CDR3 protein: CASSFILAATTTNTGELFF
CDR3 DNA: TGTGCCAGCAGCTTTATTTTGGCCGCAACGACTACGAACACCGGGGAGCTGTTTTTT

D gene: NA
CDR3 length: 16
clone size: NA
V gene: TRBV6-7
J gene: TRBJ2-1
CDR3 protein: CASSYGQASSYNEQFF
CDR3 DNA: TGTGCCAGCAGTTATGGGCAGGCAAGCTCCTACAATGAGCAGTTCTTC

D gene: NA
CDR3 length: 13
clone size: NA
V gene: TRBV10-1
J gene: TRBJ2-5
CDR3 protein: CASSDRDAETQYF
CDR3 DNA: TGCGCCAGCAGTGACAGGGACGCGGAGACCCAGTACTTC

D gene: TRBD2
CDR3 length: 17
clone size: NA
V gene: TRBV5-4
J gene: TRBJ2-7
CDR3 protein: CASSSGLAGGQSREQYF
CDR3 DNA: TGTGCCAGCAGCTCGGGACTAGCGGGAGGGCAATCACGCGAGCAGTACTTC

D gene: TRBD1
CDR3 length: 16
clone size: NA
V gene: TRBV5-6
J gene: TRBJ2-7
CDR3 protein: CASSPRTGKSRYEQYF
CDR3 DNA: TGTGCCAGCAGCCCAAGGACAGGGAAAAGTAGATACGAGCAGTACTTC

D gene: NA
CDR3 length: 15
clone size: NA
V gene: TRBV5-6
J gene: TRBJ1-2
CDR3 protein: CASSLVAGSPYGYTF
CDR3 DNA: TGTGCCAGCAGCTTGGTAGCCGGGTCCCCCTATGGCTACACCTTC

D gene: TRBD2
CDR3 length: 16
clone size: once
V gene: TRBV14
J gene: TRBJ2-5
CDR3 protein: CASSQERLAGLETQYF
CDR3 DNA: TGTGCCAGCAGCCAAGAAAGGCTAGCGGGGTTAGAGACCCAGTACTTC

D gene: NA
CDR3 length: 14
clone size: NA
V gene: TRBV5-8
J gene: TRBJ1-3
CDR3 protein: CASSLERFGNTIYF
CDR3 DNA: TGTGCCAGCAGCTTGGAACGATTCGGAAACACCATATATTTT

D gene: NA
CDR3 length: 14
clone size: NA
V gene: TRBV28
J gene: TRBJ2-3
CDR3 protein: CASSTRDGKDTQYF
CDR3 DNA: TGTGCCAGCAGTACTAGGGACGGGAAAGATACGCAGTATTTT

D gene: NA
CDR3 length: 15
clone size: NA
V gene: TRBV6-5
J gene: TRBJ1-3
CDR3 protein: CASSSMDLSGNTIYF
CDR3 DNA: TGTGCCAGCAGTTCCATGGACCTCTCTGGAAACACCATATATTTT

D gene: NA
CDR3 length: 13
clone size: NA
V gene: TRBV19
J gene: TRBJ1-1
CDR3 protein: CASQLGADTEAFF
CDR3 DNA: TGTGCCAGCCAACTGGGGGCGGACACTGAAGCTTTCTTT

D gene: NA
CDR3 length: 13
clone size: NA
V gene: TRBV6-5
J gene: TRBJ1-2
CDR3 protein: CASSYSDRWGYTF
CDR3 DNA: TGTGCCAGCAGTTACTCTGATCGGTGGGGCTACACCTTC

D gene: TRBD1
CDR3 length: 14
clone size: NA
V gene: TRBV19
J gene: TRBJ1-6
CDR3 protein: CASRTGTGTGPLHF
CDR3 DNA: TGTGCCAGTAGGACCGGGACAGGGACCGGTCCCCTCCACTTT

D gene: NA
CDR3 length: 15
clone size: NA
V gene: TRBV25-1
J gene: TRBJ1-2
CDR3 protein: CASTEGSYPTGGYTF
CDR3 DNA: TGTGCCAGCACAGAGGGAAGCTACCCAACAGGGGGCTACACCTTC

D gene: NA
CDR3 length: 13
clone size: NA
V gene: TRBV20-1
J gene: TRBJ2-1
CDR3 protein: CSASKSGWNEQFF
CDR3 DNA: TGCAGTGCTAGTAAATCTGGATGGAATGAGCAGTTCTTC

D gene: NA
CDR3 length: 15
clone size: NA
V gene: TRBV20-1
J gene: TRBJ2-1
CDR3 protein: CSASLSHSPYNEQFF
CDR3 DNA: TGCAGTGCTAGTCTAAGTCACAGCCCCTACAATGAGCAGTTCTTC

D gene: NA
CDR3 length: 15
clone size: NA
V gene: TRBV6-5
J gene: TRBJ2-7
CDR3 protein: CASSYSNLGSREQYF
CDR3 DNA: TGTGCCAGCAGTTACTCGAATTTGGGCAGTCGCGAGCAGTACTTC

D gene: TRBD2
CDR3 length: 18
clone size: NA
V gene: TRBV19
J gene: TRBJ2-7
CDR3 protein: CASSPGLAGGSIGGEQYF
CDR3 DNA: TGTGCCAGTAGTCCGGGACTAGCGGGGGGAAGCATAGGAGGCGAGCAGTACTTC